This T cell receptor (beta chain) is from a study of blood T cells in healthy people across ages. At least 6.5 million PBMCs were isolated per sample. A second PCR of roughly 7 to 11 cycles used a sample-barcoded 5' primer and a J-beta primer mix. TCRdb reprocessed the 5' RACE reads via MiXCR and lists one record per CDR3 protein. In the table there are about 1.4 million distinct CDR3 sequences, around 59% of which are singletons. Study-level points and caveats: TCR beta diversity tracked closely with naive T cell percentage. As age increased, TCR beta diversity per million T cells fell in a roughly linear fashion. Versus aged donors, long-lived donors had higher diversity and more naive CD4+ cells.

This clonotype has a single count. Its target is not known. The sequencing input was blood. The source is a man in his late teens or twenties in good health.

CDR3 DNA sequence: TGTGCCAGCAGTTACAGCAAACAGGGGGGCTATGGCTACACCTTC. It is translated as CASSYSKQGGYGYTF. The gene calls are TRBV6-6 and TRBJ1-2; 8 bases fit TRBD1. V lost 2 bases and J lost 4; bases outside the gene matches: 6. Germline CDR1 reads MNHNY; CDR2 reads SVGAGI (reference sequence). The CDR3 extends over 15 amino acids.